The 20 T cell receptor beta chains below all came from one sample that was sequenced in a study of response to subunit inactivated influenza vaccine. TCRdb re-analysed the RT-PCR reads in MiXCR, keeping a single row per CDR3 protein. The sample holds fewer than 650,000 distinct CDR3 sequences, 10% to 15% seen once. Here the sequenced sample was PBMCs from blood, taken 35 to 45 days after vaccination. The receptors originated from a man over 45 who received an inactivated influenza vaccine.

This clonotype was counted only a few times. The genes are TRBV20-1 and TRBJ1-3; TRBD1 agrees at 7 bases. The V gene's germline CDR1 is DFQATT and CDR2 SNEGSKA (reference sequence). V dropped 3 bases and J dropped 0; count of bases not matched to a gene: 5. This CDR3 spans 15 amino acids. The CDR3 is CSARRGQHSGNTIYF. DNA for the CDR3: TGCAGTGCTAGGCGGGGACAGCACTCTGGAAACACCATATATTTT.

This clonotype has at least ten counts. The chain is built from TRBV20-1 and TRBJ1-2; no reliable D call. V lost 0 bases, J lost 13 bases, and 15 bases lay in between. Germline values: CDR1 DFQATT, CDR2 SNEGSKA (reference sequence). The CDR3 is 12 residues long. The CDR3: CSARDPGRTFTF. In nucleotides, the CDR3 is TGCAGTGCTAGAGATCCAGGACGGACGTTCACCTTC.

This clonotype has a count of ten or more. Here the CDR3 DNA reads TGTGCCAGCAGCTCCGGGGTTGAGCAGTTCTTC. Amino acids: CASSSGVEQFF. This rearrangement joins TRBV11-2 to TRBJ2-1, with D perhaps TRBD2 (5 bases). CDR3 length: 11 amino acids. V gave up 4 bases and J gave up 9 bases, with 7 bases separating them. Looked up from germline, CDR1 is SGHAT and CDR2 is FQNNGV.

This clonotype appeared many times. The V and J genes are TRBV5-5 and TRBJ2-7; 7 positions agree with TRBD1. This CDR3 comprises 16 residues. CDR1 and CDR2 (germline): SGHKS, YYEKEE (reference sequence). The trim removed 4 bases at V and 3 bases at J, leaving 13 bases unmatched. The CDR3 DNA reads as TGTGCCAGCAGCCAGGAGCTGTCGGGACAGCACTACGAGCAGTACTTC. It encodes CASSQELSGQHYEQYF.

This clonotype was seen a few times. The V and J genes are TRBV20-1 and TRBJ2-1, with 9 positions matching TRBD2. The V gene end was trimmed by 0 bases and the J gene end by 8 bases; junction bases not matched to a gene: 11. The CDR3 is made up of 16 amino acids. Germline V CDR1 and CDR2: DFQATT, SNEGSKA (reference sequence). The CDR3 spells CSARDWASGTMHEQFF. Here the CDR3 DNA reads TGCAGTGCTAGAGATTGGGCTAGCGGGACTATGCATGAGCAGTTCTTC.

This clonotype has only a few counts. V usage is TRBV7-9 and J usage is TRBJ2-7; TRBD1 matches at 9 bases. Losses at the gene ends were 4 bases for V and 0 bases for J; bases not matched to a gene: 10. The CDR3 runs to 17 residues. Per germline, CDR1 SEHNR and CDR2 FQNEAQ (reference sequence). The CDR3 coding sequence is TGTGCCAGCAGCTCAAACCCCGGACAGGGGCTCTCCTACGAGCAGTACTTC. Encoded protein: CASSSNPGQGLSYEQYF.

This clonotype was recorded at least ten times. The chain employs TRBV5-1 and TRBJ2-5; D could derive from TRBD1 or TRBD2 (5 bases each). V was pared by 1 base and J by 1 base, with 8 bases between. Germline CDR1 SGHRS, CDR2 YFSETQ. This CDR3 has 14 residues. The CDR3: CASSLLGPQETQYF. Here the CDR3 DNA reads TGCGCCAGCAGCTTGTTGGGACCCCAAGAGACCCAGTACTTC. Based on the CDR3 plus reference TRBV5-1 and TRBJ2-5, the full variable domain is KAGVTQTPRYLIKTRGQQVTLSCSPISGHRSVSWYQQTPGQGLQFLFEYFSETQRNKGNFPGRFSGRQFSNSRSEMNVSTLELGDSALYLCASSLLGPQETQYFGPGTRLLVL.

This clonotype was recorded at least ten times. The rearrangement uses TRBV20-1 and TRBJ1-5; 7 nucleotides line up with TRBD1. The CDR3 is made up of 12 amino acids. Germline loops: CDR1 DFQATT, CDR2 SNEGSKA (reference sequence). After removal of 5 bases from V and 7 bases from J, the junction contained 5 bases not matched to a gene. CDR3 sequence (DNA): TGCAGTGCTTCGACAGGGAGGCAGCCCCAGCATTTT. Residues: CSASTGRQPQHF.

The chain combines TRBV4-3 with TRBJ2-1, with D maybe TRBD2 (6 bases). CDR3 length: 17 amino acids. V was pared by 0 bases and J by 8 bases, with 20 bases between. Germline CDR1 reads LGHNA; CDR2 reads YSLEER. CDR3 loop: CASSQEGLGLLLHEQFF. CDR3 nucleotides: TGCGCCAGCAGCCAAGAGGGTTTGGGACTCCTCCTACATGAGCAGTTCTTC.

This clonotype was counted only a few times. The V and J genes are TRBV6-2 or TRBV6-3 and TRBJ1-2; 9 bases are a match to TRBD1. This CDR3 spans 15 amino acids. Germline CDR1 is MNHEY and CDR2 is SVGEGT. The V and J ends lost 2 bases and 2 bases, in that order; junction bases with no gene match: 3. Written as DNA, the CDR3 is TGTGCCAGCAGTTACCCCGGGACAGGGAACTATGGCTACACCTTC. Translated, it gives CASSYPGTGNYGYTF.

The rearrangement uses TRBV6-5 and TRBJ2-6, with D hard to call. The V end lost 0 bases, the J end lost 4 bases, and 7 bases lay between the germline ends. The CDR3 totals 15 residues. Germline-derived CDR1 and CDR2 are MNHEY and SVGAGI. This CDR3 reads CASSYSARGANVLTF. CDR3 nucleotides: TGTGCCAGCAGTTACTCGGCGCGCGGGGCCAACGTCCTGACTTTC.

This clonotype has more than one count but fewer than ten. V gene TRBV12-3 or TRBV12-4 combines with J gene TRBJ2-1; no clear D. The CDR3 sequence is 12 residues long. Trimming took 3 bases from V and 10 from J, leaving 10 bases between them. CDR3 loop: CASSFRLTEQFF. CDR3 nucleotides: TGTGCCAGCAGTTTCAGGTTGACCGAGCAGTTCTTC.

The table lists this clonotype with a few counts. The CDR3 reads CASSLDFGVETQYF. In nucleotides, the CDR3 is TGTGCCAGCAGCCTGGACTTCGGGGTAGAGACCCAGTACTTC. The chain has TRBV12-3 or TRBV12-4 and TRBJ2-5; tentative D call: TRBD2 (5 bases). The germline V and J ends were trimmed by 6 bases and 4 bases, with 15 bases remaining between them. This CDR3 region has 14 residues.

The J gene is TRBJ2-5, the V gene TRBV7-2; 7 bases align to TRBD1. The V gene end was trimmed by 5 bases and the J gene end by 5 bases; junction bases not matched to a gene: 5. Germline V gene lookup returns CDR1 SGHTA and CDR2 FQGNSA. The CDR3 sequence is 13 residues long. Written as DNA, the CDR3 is TGTGCCAGCAGCGACAGGGTGATTGAGACCCAGTACTTC. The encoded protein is CASSDRVIETQYF. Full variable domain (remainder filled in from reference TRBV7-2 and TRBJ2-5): GAGVSQSPSNKVTEKGKDVELRCDPISGHTALYWYRQSLGQGLEFLIYFQGNSAPDKSGLPSDRFSAERTGGSVSTLTIQRTQQEDSAVYLCASSDRVIETQYFGPGTRLLVL.

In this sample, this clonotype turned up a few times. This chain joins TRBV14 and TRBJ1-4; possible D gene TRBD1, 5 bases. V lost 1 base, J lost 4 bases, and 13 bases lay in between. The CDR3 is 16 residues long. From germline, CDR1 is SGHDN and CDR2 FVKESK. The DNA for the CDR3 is TGTGCCAGCAGCCAAGGACTTCCAGGGCTTAATGAAAAACTGTTTTTT. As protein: CASSQGLPGLNEKLFF.

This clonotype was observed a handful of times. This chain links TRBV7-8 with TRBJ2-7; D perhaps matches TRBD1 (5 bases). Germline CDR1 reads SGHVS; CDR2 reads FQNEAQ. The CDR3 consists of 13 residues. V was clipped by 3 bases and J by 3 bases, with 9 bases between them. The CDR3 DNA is TGTGCCAGCAGCTTTATGACAGACTACGAGCAGTACTTC. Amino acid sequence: CASSFMTDYEQYF. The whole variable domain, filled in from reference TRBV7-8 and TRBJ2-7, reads GAGVSQSPRYKVAKRGQDVALRCDPISGHVSLFWYQQALGQGPEFLTYFQNEAQLDKSGLPSDRFFAERPEGSVSTLKIQRTQQEDSAVYLCASSFMTDYEQYFGPGTRLTVT.

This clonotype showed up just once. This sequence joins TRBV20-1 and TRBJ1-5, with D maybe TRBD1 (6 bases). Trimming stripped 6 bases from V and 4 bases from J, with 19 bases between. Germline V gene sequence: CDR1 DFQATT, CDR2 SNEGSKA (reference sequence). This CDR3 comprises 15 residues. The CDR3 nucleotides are TGCAGTGCGCAAGACGTGGGGGCCCCTAATCAGCCCCAGCATTTT. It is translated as CSAQDVGAPNQPQHF.

In DNA, the CDR3 is TGCGCCAGCAGCTGGACAGCCCGCGACGAGCAGTACTTC. It specifies CASSWTARDEQYF. The chain uses TRBV5-1 and TRBJ2-7; D perhaps matches TRBD1 (6 bases). The CDR3 totals 13 residues. The germline V and J ends were trimmed by 3 bases and 5 bases, with 12 bases remaining between them. The germline gives CDR1 SGHRS, CDR2 YFSETQ.

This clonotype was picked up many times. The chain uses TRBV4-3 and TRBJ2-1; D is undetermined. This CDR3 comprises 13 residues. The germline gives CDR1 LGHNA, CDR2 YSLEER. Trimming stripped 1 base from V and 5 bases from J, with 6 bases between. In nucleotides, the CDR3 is TGCGCCAGCAGCCAAGGACTCGACAATGAGCAGTTCTTC. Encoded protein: CASSQGLDNEQFF.

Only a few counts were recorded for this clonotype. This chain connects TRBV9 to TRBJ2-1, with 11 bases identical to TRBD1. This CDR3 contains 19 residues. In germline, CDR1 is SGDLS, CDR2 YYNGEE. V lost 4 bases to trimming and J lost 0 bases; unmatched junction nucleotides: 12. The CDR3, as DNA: TGTGCCAGCAGCAACCGGGACAGGGGGTTTCAAGTCTCCTACAATGAGCAGTTCTTC. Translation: CASSNRDRGFQVSYNEQFF.